Below are 14 T cell receptor beta chains sequenced from a single sample in a study of blood T cell repertoires in COVID-19. Sequenced by immunoSEQ multiplex PCR; TCRdb stores in-frame clones only, minus some. Among approximately 200,000 clones listed, roughly 84% were seen once. Input material: peripheral blood. These receptors were obtained from a man aged 50 to 59 who had recovered from COVID-19.

This chain joins TRBV27 and TRBJ2-1, with 14 bases that match TRBD2. The germline V gene encodes CDR1 MNHEY and CDR2 SMNVEV (reference sequence). CDR3 length: 16 amino acids. The ends lost 8 bases at V and 10 bases at J; junction bases unmatched: 13. CDR3 residues: CASVSPGLAGVGEQFF. The CDR3 DNA sequence: TGTGCCAGCGTCTCCCCGGGACTAGCGGGGGTTGGGGAGCAGTTCTTC.

This clone was counted between two and nine times. The chain links TRBV4-1 to TRBJ2-3, with 10 bases aligning to TRBD2. V gave up 4 bases and J gave up 0 bases; unmatched junction bases: 4. CDR1 and CDR2 (germline): MGHRA, YSYEKL. This CDR3 has 16 amino acids. In DNA, the CDR3 is TGCGCCAGCAGCCGGACACTAGCGGGAAGCACAGATACGCAGTATTTT. Translating gives CASSRTLAGSTDTQYF.

The chain uses TRBV14 and TRBJ1-2; D is unresolved. Trimming cost V 4 bases and J 3 bases, with 15 bases left between them. Per germline, CDR1 SGHDN and CDR2 FVKESK. The CDR3 spans 15 residues. CDR3 in DNA: TGTGCCAGCAGCCGAGATGGTTTCTACCACTATGGCTACACCTTC. Residues: CASSRDGFYHYGYTF.

The chain combines TRBV25-1 with TRBJ1-3; D is perhaps TRBD1 (6 bases). V lost 0 bases to trimming and J lost 9 bases, with 21 bases between them. The CDR3 consists of 17 residues. The germline gives CDR1 MGHDK, CDR2 SYGVNS. The CDR3 sequence: CASSEYSSTGKWRTIYF. The CDR3, as DNA: TGTGCCAGCAGTGAATATTCGTCGACAGGAAAATGGCGCACCATATATTTT.

This clone was seen a single time. The genes are TRBV19 and TRBJ1-5; D remains ambiguous. V was cut by 4 bases and J by 7 bases, with 17 bases left in between. This CDR3 has 15 residues. Germline V lookup: CDR1 LNHDA, CDR2 SQIVND (reference sequence). CDR3 nucleotides: TGTGCCAGTAGTAAGCGGATAGAGAGTGTCCAGCCCCAGCATTTT. Protein sequence: CASSKRIESVQPQHF.

J is TRBJ2-5 and V is TRBV14; a possible D gene is TRBD2 (5 bases). V was cut by 8 bases and J by 2 bases, with 18 bases left in between. This CDR3 region has 15 residues. Germline V lookup: CDR1 SGHDN, CDR2 FVKESK. The CDR3 sequence is CASHRASQEQETQYF. Written as DNA, the CDR3 is TGTGCCAGCCACCGTGCTAGCCAGGAGCAAGAGACCCAGTACTTC.

The chain carries TRBV5-6 and TRBJ2-5; TRBD1 agrees at 10 bases. V shed 2 bases and J 5 bases; nucleotides not matched to a gene: 9. The germline CDR1 and CDR2 sequences are SGHDT and YYEEEE. This CDR3 is 16 amino acids long. For the CDR3, the DNA is TGTGCCAGCAGCTTATGGGGACAGGGGATGCGGGAGACCCAGTACTTC. Its translation: CASSLWGQGMRETQYF.

In its sample, this clone was seen a few times. The chain combines TRBV7-9 with TRBJ2-7, with D possibly matching TRBD1 (5 bases). Looked up from germline, CDR1 is SEHNR and CDR2 is FQNEAQ (reference sequence). The CDR3 contains 14 residues. Deletions cut 1 base from V and 6 bases from J, with 13 bases between. The CDR3 DNA sequence: TGTGCCAGCAGCTTAGGGGGCGACGGGCTCGAGCAGTACTTC. It translates to CASSLGGDGLEQYF.

The CDR3 sequence: CASRSRDRDEAFF. CDR3 nucleotides: TGTGCCAGCAGATCCCGGGACAGAGATGAAGCTTTCTTT. The chain employs TRBV11-2 and TRBJ1-1; 7 bases are a match to TRBD1. Germline V gene data show CDR1 as SGHAT and CDR2 as FQNNGV. The CDR3 loop spans 13 amino acids. V gave up 6 bases and J gave up 7 bases; unmatched junction bases: 8.

The chain couples TRBV29-1 to TRBJ2-5; no definite D call. The germline V and J ends were trimmed by 0 bases and 6 bases, with 11 bases remaining between them. CDR1 is SQVTM and CDR2 is ANQGSEA in the germline V gene. The CDR3 is 13 residues long. In nucleotides, the CDR3 is TGCAGCGTTGAAGATCGGTCCAAAAAGACCCAGTACTTC. Its translation: CSVEDRSKKTQYF.

The genes are TRBV28 and TRBJ2-3; possibly TRBD2 for D (5 bases). Trimming removed 2 bases from V and 0 bases from J, with 12 bases in between. This CDR3 has 16 residues. Germline loops: CDR1 MDHEN, CDR2 SYDVKM. CDR3 sequence reads: CASSLEILASTDTQYF. CDR3 DNA sequence: TGTGCCAGCAGTTTAGAAATCCTAGCCAGCACAGATACGCAGTATTTT.

CDR3 nucleotide sequence: TGTGCCAGCAGCCAAGTTCGAACGGGAGGCTACTACAATGAGCAGTTCTTC. Its protein is CASSQVRTGGYYNEQFF. The chain employs TRBV3-1 (or the pseudogene TRBV3-2) and TRBJ2-1; 7 bases map to TRBD2. The V gene's germline CDR1 is LGHDT and CDR2 YNNKEL (reference sequence). The CDR3 is 17 residues long. V gave up 1 base and J gave up 3 bases; unmatched junction bases: 9.

J is TRBJ2-1 and V is TRBV19, with 9 bases matching TRBD2. Germline CDR1 is LNHDA and CDR2 is SQIVND (reference sequence). The CDR3 runs to 17 residues. V gave up 6 bases and J gave up 5 bases; unmatched junction bases: 14. CDR3 protein: CASRGVPSGKVNNEQFF. The CDR3 DNA reads as TGTGCCAGTAGAGGCGTCCCTAGCGGGAAAGTTAACAATGAGCAGTTCTTC.

J is TRBJ2-7 and V is TRBV7-9; 7 bases align to TRBD1. The CDR3 covers 15 residues. Germline CDR1 is SEHNR and CDR2 is FQNEAQ (reference sequence). V lost 4 bases, J lost 3 bases, and 9 bases stayed unmatched. CDR3 region: CASSSYRGNSYEQYF. In DNA, the CDR3 is TGTGCCAGCAGCTCCTACAGGGGAAATAGCTACGAGCAGTACTTC. Variable domain in full (rest from reference TRBV7-9 and TRBJ2-7): DTGVSQNPRHKITKRGQNVTFRCDPISEHNRLYWYRQTLGQGPEFLTYFQNEAQLEKSRLLSDRFSAERPKGSFSTLEIQRTEQGDSAMYLCASSSYRGNSYEQYFGPGTRLTVT.